This is a list of T cell receptor beta chains from one sample in a study of shared clonotypes between healthy human individuals. Clones were read by immunoSEQ multiplex PCR, and TCRdb kept only the in-frame ones, dropping some. The repertoire has over 1.5 million clones, approximately 98% of them found once; the top ten carry about 0.45%. Sample: naive CD4+ T cells sorted from blood. The receptors here all came from a man between 25 and 39 years old in good health. Both conserved end residues are part of each CDR3. Size tells how often a clone was seen (once, few, many) or the class of an expanded clone, and some rows leave it out.

>TRBJ1-5|NA|TRBV6-1|15
CASSEVHSNHQPQHF
>TRBJ2-7|NA|TRBV7-6|15
CASSLEAGQAYEQYF
>TRBJ1-1|NA|TRBV12-5|14
CASGFETGGTEAFF
>TRBJ2-7|NA|TRBV6-4|15
CASRPEAGGNYEQYF
>TRBJ2-2|NA|TRBV27|19
CASRLLAGTSGSRPGELFF
>TRBJ2-2|NA|TRBV7-6|16
CASSHTSGRPNGELFF
>TRBJ2-1|NA|TRBV10-3|12
CAISPGGNEQFF
>TRBJ2-2|NA|TRBV19|17
CASSIGLVGIITGELFF
>TRBJ2-5|NA|TRBV2|13
CASRAGTEETQYF
>TRBJ2-7|NA|TRBV5-1|14
CASSDQTGASEQYF
>TRBJ2-3|NA|TRBV4-1|18
CASSEVPGGTGVRDTQYF
>TRBJ1-1|NA|TRBV7-2|16
CASSLDIDRGITEAFF
>TRBJ2-7|NA|TRBV11-3|15
CASSRTSGSLGEQYF
>TRBJ2-5|NA|TRBV14|14
CASSKTSGRETQYF
>TRBJ2-7|NA|TRBV28|18
CASSLNRGGAAPLYEQYF
>TRBJ2-1|NA|TRBV5-1|16
CASSWGLAGSYNEQFF
>TRBJ2-2|NA|TRBV2|12
CASNGYTGELFF
>TRBJ1-3|NA|TRBV29-1|13
CSVSWSSGNTIYF
>TRBJ2-7|NA|TRBV18|14
CASSLGTGRYEQYF
>TRBJ2-5|NA|TRBV5-1|12
CASSLEGELVHF
>TRBJ2-3|NA|TRBV10-3|15
CAIKGLAGGADTQYF
>TRBJ2-7|NA|TRBV11-2|12
CASSSIQGTSFF
>TRBJ1-3|NA|TRBV27|15
CASSRDSFSGNTIYF
>TRBJ2-3|NA|TRBV19|14
CASGAGPGVDTQYF
>TRBJ1-4|NA|TRBV4-1|14
CASSRDKFGEKLFF
>TRBJ2-1|NA|TRBV27|17
CASSLILGSGSSNEQFF
>TRBJ2-5|NA|TRBV10-2|14
CASSPRKIRVGQYF
>TRBJ2-7|NA|TRBV5-1|18
CASSLVSGLAGGYYEQYF
>TRBJ2-7|NA|TRBV7-9|16
CASSLIQAMGNYEQYF
>TRBJ1-2|NA|TRBV19|13
CATSQLTNYGYTF
>TRBJ2-1|NA|TRBV2|14
CASLADSSYNEQFF
>TRBJ2-3|once|TRBV5-3|17
CARRLALGTAPTDTQYF
>TRBJ2-4|NA|TRBV27|16
CASGTGPTRAKNIQYF
>TRBJ2-3|NA|TRBV5-1|19
CASSLGLAGLRPYTDTQYF
>TRBJ1-4|NA|TRBV9|13
CASSVTGTEKLFF
>TRBJ1-1|NA|TRBV2|15
CASTVEMSPGTEAFF
>TRBJ2-7|once|TRBV5-1|16
CASSLRWPAGVDEQYF
>TRBJ2-3|NA|TRBV5-4|14
CASRSFSGTDTQYF
>TRBJ2-5|once|TRBV30|13
CAWNRGVSGTQYF
>TRBJ2-3|NA|TRBV29-1|14
CSLCPYGTSDTQYF
>TRBJ1-4|NA|TRBV7-2|16
CASSLEVGATNEKLFF
>TRBJ2-7|NA|TRBV11-1|15
CASSIEGGSGNEQYF